These T cell receptor beta chains were read from a single sample in a study of blood T cell repertoires in COVID-19. Only in-frame clones appear in the TCRdb table, and some are missing; sequencing was by immunoSEQ multiplex PCR. The top ten hold roughly 0.9% of the sample, which has over 350,000 clones, approximately 89% seen once. Sequences were obtained from PBMCs or T cells enriched from blood (not recorded which). These receptors were collected from a woman between 40 and 50 years old who had been exposed to COVID-19. Both conserved end residues are part of each CDR3. D genes are given only for firm matches. Only some rows state a clone size, as once, few, many or a class for expanded clones.

V gene	clone size	D gene	J gene	CDR3 protein	CDR3 DNA
TRBV7-9	.	.	TRBJ2-1	CASSPPSNEQFF	TGTGCCAGCAGCCCCCCTAGCAATGAGCAGTTCTTC
TRBV29-1	.	.	TRBJ1-4	CSVEVGALNEKLFF	TGCAGCGTCGAAGTGGGAGCCCTTAATGAAAAACTGTTTTTT
TRBV21-1	.	.	TRBJ1-2	CASSIRAGRGNYGYTF	TGTGCCAGCAGCATTCGGGCAGGGCGAGGTAACTATGGCTACACCTTC
TRBV19	.	TRBD1	TRBJ1-2	CASSIVGTGVSGGYTF	TGTGCCAGTAGTATAGTGGGGACAGGGGTTTCTGGAGGCTACACCTTC
TRBV2	.	.	TRBJ1-1	CASSARTDYEAFF	TGTGCCAGCAGTGCTCGGACAGATTATGAAGCTTTCTTT
TRBV29-1	.	TRBD1	TRBJ1-2	CSVDPSGTVGYTF	TGCAGCGTTGATCCATCAGGGACAGTCGGCTACACCTTC
TRBV19	.	TRBD1	TRBJ2-4	CASGTGQRIGNIQYF	TGTGCCAGTGGGACAGGGCAGAGGATAGGAAACATTCAGTACTTC
TRBV11-2	.	.	TRBJ1-1	CASSFRVGGDTEAFF	TGTGCCAGCAGCTTCAGAGTCGGCGGGGACACTGAAGCTTTCTTT
TRBV10-2	.	.	TRBJ1-1	CASTDPPGENTEAFF	TGCGCCAGCACCGACCCTCCGGGGGAGAACACTGAAGCTTTCTTT
TRBV7-2	.	.	TRBJ2-3	CASSFRGAEGTDTQYF	TGTGCCAGCAGCTTTCGGGGGGCGGAGGGCACAGATACGCAGTATTTT
TRBV29-1	.	TRBD1	TRBJ1-2	CSVDEVGQNYGYTF	TGCAGCGTTGATGAGGTGGGACAGAACTATGGCTACACCTTC
TRBV7-9	.	TRBD1	TRBJ2-1	CASSPWDRGLGEQFF	TGTGCCAGCAGCCCCTGGGACAGGGGGCTAGGCGAGCAGTTCTTC
TRBV11-2	.	.	TRBJ2-3	CASSLGLRGNTDTQYF	TGTGCCAGCAGCTTAGGGTTGCGCGGAAACACAGATACGCAGTATTTT
TRBV11-2	.	.	TRBJ2-7	CASSLGIRVSGEQYF	TGTGCCAGCAGCTTAGGGATCCGGGTGAGTGGCGAGCAGTACTTC
TRBV19	.	.	TRBJ1-1	CASRRGQGLGLNTEAFF	TGTGCCAGTAGGCGCGGGCAGGGGCTAGGACTGAACACTGAAGCTTTCTTT
TRBV2	.	.	TRBJ2-5	CASSYRERETQYF	TGTGCCAGCAGTTACAGGGAGAGAGAGACCCAGTACTTC
TRBV5-4	few	.	TRBJ2-7	CASSLDTYEQYF	TGTGCCAGCAGCTTGGATACCTACGAGCAGTACTTC
TRBV5-4	.	.	TRBJ2-5	CASSLDRGGLETQYF	TGTGCCAGCAGCTTGGATCGCGGGGGCCTGGAGACCCAGTACTTC
TRBV7-6	few	.	TRBJ1-1	CASSFLATVNTEAFF	TGTGCCAGCAGCTTCCTTGCGACAGTGAACACTGAAGCTTTCTTT
TRBV24-1	.	TRBD1	TRBJ1-2	CATSDRGPPWGRGYGYTF	TGTGCCACCAGTGATAGGGGGCCCCCCTGGGGGCGCGGTTATGGCTACACCTTC
TRBV5-1	.	TRBD1	TRBJ1-1	CASSPGTGTTEAFF	TGCGCCAGCAGCCCAGGGACAGGGACCACTGAAGCTTTCTTT
TRBV3-1/TRBV3-2	.	TRBD1	TRBJ1-2	CASRDRGSHGYTF	TGTGCCAGCAGGGACAGGGGAAGTCATGGCTACACCTTC
TRBV5-4	.	TRBD2	TRBJ2-3	CASSLAAGGPPTDTQYF	TGTGCCAGCAGCTTGGCGGCGGGAGGGCCCCCAACAGATACGCAGTATTTT
TRBV30	.	TRBD1	TRBJ1-1	CAWSGTGGTEAFF	TGTGCCTGGAGCGGGACAGGGGGAACTGAAGCTTTCTTT
TRBV2	.	TRBD1	TRBJ2-1	CASSRQGENEQFF	TGTGCCAGCTCGCGACAGGGGGAGAATGAGCAGTTCTTC
TRBV6-5	.	TRBD2	TRBJ2-1	CASTSGSSGVNEQFF	TGTGCCAGCACTAGCGGGAGTTCAGGGGTTAATGAGCAGTTCTTC
TRBV10-1	.	.	TRBJ1-2	CASSRGRNYGYTF	TGCGCCAGCAGCAGGGGTCGAAACTATGGCTACACCTTC
TRBV18	few	TRBD1	TRBJ2-7	CASSETGVIYEQYF	TGTGCCAGCTCAGAGACAGGGGTTATCTACGAGCAGTACTTC
TRBV25-1	once	.	TRBJ1-1	CASSDLGGNTEAFF	TGTGCCAGCAGTGACCTAGGGGGGAACACTGAAGCTTTCTTT
TRBV25-1	.	TRBD1	TRBJ1-6	CASSVGDRSSPLHF	TGTGCCAGCAGTGTGGGGGACAGATCGTCACCCCTCCACTTT
TRBV18	.	TRBD1	TRBJ2-3	CANRGNTDTQYF	TGTGCCAACAGGGGTAACACAGATACGCAGTATTTT